A single sample is the source of the 17 T cell receptor beta chains below, sequenced in a study of spatial heterogeneity in lung cancer. TCRdb redid the calling of the 5' RACE reads with MiXCR, one entry per CDR3 protein. The data contain 110,000 or so distinct CDR3 sequences, 10% to 13% of them singletons. Time point reported: blood at routine non-recurrence follow-up after resection. The sample here was PBMCs, taken at follow-up. Source of these receptors: a female donor with early-stage non-small cell lung cancer.

In this sample, this clonotype turned up a few times. The chain is built from TRBV15 and TRBJ1-3; D is perhaps TRBD1 (6 bases). Looked up from germline, CDR1 is LNHNV and CDR2 is YYDKDF (reference sequence). V dropped 5 bases and J dropped 2 bases, with 10 bases sitting between them. CDR3 length equals 14 residues. CDR3 protein: CATSLGQTGNTIYF. The CDR3 DNA reads TGTGCCACCAGCTTAGGACAGACTGGAAACACCATATATTTT.

The gene calls are TRBV7-2 and TRBJ1-1, with 8 bases identical to TRBD1. The germline gives CDR1 SGHTA, CDR2 FQGNSA. The V segment lost 5 bases and the J segment 5 bases; nucleotides outside the gene matches: 10. This CDR3 is built from 15 residues. The CDR3, as DNA: TGTGCCAGCAGCCAACGACAGGGGAAGGGAACTGAAGCTTTCTTT. Translation: CASSQRQGKGTEAFF. The variable domain in full, with the rest retrieved from reference TRBV7-2 and TRBJ1-1, is GAGVSQSPSNKVTEKGKDVELRCDPISGHTALYWYRQSLGQGLEFLIYFQGNSAPDKSGLPSDRFSAERTGGSVSTLTIQRTQQEDSAVYLCASSQRQGKGTEAFFGQGTRLTVV.

This clonotype has only a few counts. This sequence joins TRBV5-1 and TRBJ1-2; D gene unclear. CDR1 is SGHRS and CDR2 is YFSETQ in the germline V gene. The CDR3 covers 11 residues. The V gene lost 5 bases and the J gene lost 7 bases, with 9 bases spanning the gap. The CDR3: CASSTAGGYTF. CDR3 DNA: TGCGCCAGCAGTACAGCCGGTGGCTACACCTTC.

The chain couples TRBV6-5 to TRBJ2-1, with D perhaps matching TRBD1 (7 bases). This CDR3 is built from 17 residues. The germline V gene encodes CDR1 MNHEY and CDR2 SVGAGI. Trimming removed 0 bases from V and 3 bases from J, with 15 bases in between. The CDR3 DNA reads TGTGCCAGCAGTTACTCTAGCAGGGGGGCTTTCTACAATGAGCAGTTCTTC. Translated, it gives CASSYSSRGAFYNEQFF.

CDR3 loop: CAISDVGEQFF. Here the CDR3 DNA reads TGTGCCATCAGTGACGTCGGTGAGCAGTTCTTC. The chain couples TRBV10-3 to TRBJ2-1; D gene uncertain. Germline loops: CDR1 ENHRY, CDR2 SYGVKD. The CDR3 loop spans 11 amino acids. Trimming stripped 3 bases from V and 9 bases from J, with 6 bases between.

This clonotype was detected ten times or more. The chain recombines TRBV11-2 with TRBJ2-7, with 10 bases lining up with TRBD2. With 5 bases clipped from V and 2 bases from J, the junction kept 3 bases outside the gene matches. The CDR3 spans 14 residues. CDR1 SGHAT and CDR2 FQNNGV come from the germline V gene. CDR3 nucleotides: TGTGCCAGCAGCCTAGGACTAGCGGCCTACGAGCAGTACTTC. Protein sequence: CASSLGLAAYEQYF.

This clonotype showed up just a few times. The chain employs TRBV4-3 and TRBJ2-3; 12 bases fit TRBD2. The junction had 10 bases not matched to a gene; V was cut back by 1 base and J by 5 bases. The V gene's germline CDR1 is LGHNA and CDR2 YSLEER. CDR3 length: 18 amino acids. This CDR3 is CASSQVSLAGGPVDTQYF. The CDR3 DNA is TGCGCCAGCAGCCAAGTTTCCCTAGCGGGAGGGCCTGTAGATACGCAGTATTTT.

This chain links TRBV19 with TRBJ2-1; 9 nucleotides align to TRBD1. CDR1 LNHDA and CDR2 SQIVND come from the germline V gene (reference sequence). The CDR3 loop spans 14 amino acids. The trim removed 8 bases at V and 7 bases at J, leaving 9 bases unmatched. CDR3 residues: CASSTGTGPNEQFF. The CDR3 DNA is TGTGCCAGTTCTACCGGGACAGGGCCGAATGAGCAGTTCTTC.

This clonotype showed up many times. V is TRBV10-3 and J is TRBJ1-2; D is undetermined. CDR3 length equals 13 residues. V shed 0 bases and J shed 4 bases, with 6 bases lying between them. Germline lookup yields CDR1 ENHRY and CDR2 SYGVKD. CDR3: CAISESWLYGYTF. DNA of the CDR3: TGTGCCATCAGTGAGTCGTGGCTCTATGGCTACACCTTC.

This clonotype has more than one count but fewer than ten. The V and J genes are TRBV7-9 and TRBJ1-1; D remains unclear. V was shortened by 2 bases and J by 1 base, with 8 bases between the two germline ends. CDR3 length equals 14 residues. CDR1 is SEHNR and CDR2 is FQNEAQ in the germline V gene (reference sequence). CDR3 sequence reads: CASSLSNGNTEAFF. CDR3 nucleotide sequence: TGTGCCAGCAGCTTAAGTAACGGGAACACTGAAGCTTTCTTT. Complete variable domain (other parts from reference TRBV7-9 and TRBJ1-1): DTGVSQNPRHKITKRGQNVTFRCDPISEHNRLYWYRQTLGQGPEFLTYFQNEAQLEKSRLLSDRFSAERPKGSFSTLEIQRTEQGDSAMYLCASSLSNGNTEAFFGQGTRLTVV.

The gene calls are TRBV7-9 and TRBJ2-1, with TRBD1 as a possible D gene (6 bases). The germline V gene has CDR1 SEHNR and CDR2 FQNEAQ (reference sequence). The V and J ends lost 6 bases and 0 bases respectively, with 12 bases between them. The CDR3 extends over 15 amino acids. The CDR3 nucleotides are TGTGCCAGCAGTCCCAGGGGTATCTCCTACAATGAGCAGTTCTTC. The encoded protein is CASSPRGISYNEQFF.

The rearrangement uses TRBV6-1 and TRBJ1-5, with D hard to call. There are 16 residues in the CDR3. Germline V gives CDR1 MNHNS, CDR2 SASEGT. Between the trimmed V and J ends, which lost 2 bases and 0 bases, there was a span of 11 bases. CDR3 nucleotides: TGTGCCAGCAGTGAAAATTGGGTACTTAGCAATCAGCCCCAGCATTTT. Translation gives CASSENWVLSNQPQHF.

This clonotype was counted ten times or more. The chain couples TRBV6-2 or TRBV6-3 to TRBJ1-2, with a possible D match to TRBD1 (5 bases). The CDR3 runs 15 residues. CDR1 is MNHEY, CDR2 SVGEGT, per germline. Deletions cut 2 bases from V and 4 bases from J, with 14 bases between. CDR3 bases: TGTGCCAGCAGTTACGATCCGGGGCCTCCCTATGGCTACACCTTC. Protein: CASSYDPGPPYGYTF.

This clonotype was recorded many times. This chain links TRBV29-1 with TRBJ1-1; 7 nucleotides align to TRBD1. After removal of 8 bases from V and 2 bases from J, the junction contained 11 bases not matched to a gene. CDR3 length equals 14 residues. Germline CDR1 is SQVTM and CDR2 is ANQGSEA. In DNA, the CDR3 is TGCAGCTATCAAAGGACAGGAATTAACACTGAAGCTTTCTTT. It translates to CSYQRTGINTEAFF. The full variable domain, completed using reference TRBV29-1 and TRBJ1-1, is SAVISQKPSRDICQRGTSLTIQCQVDSQVTMMFWYRQQPGQSLTLIATANQGSEATYESGFVIDKFPISRPNLTFSTLTVSNMSPEDSSIYLCSYQRTGINTEAFFGQGTRLTVV.

This clonotype was counted once. The rearrangement joins TRBV11-2 to TRBJ2-1, with 7 bases matching TRBD2. The CDR3 has 16 amino acids. The germline V gene has CDR1 SGHAT and CDR2 FQNNGV. With V trimmed by 3 bases and J by 6 bases, 11 bases remained unmatched. The CDR3 spells CASSFLAGVGFNEQFF. The DNA of the CDR3 is TGTGCCAGCAGCTTCCTTGCGGGAGTGGGGTTCAATGAGCAGTTCTTC.

This clonotype was detected many times. The chain recombines TRBV5-1 with TRBJ2-2, with TRBD2 matching over 8 bases. Per the germline V gene, CDR1 is SGHRS and CDR2 is YFSETQ. Unmatched junction bases numbered 2, after V lost 4 bases and J lost 0 bases. The CDR3 has 15 amino acids. In nucleotides, the CDR3 is TGCGCCAGCAGCATGGGACTAGCGAACACCGGGGAGCTGTTTTTT. As protein: CASSMGLANTGELFF.

This clonotype was counted between two and nine times. The J gene is TRBJ2-1, the V gene TRBV7-2; 11 nucleotides match TRBD2. With 5 bases clipped from V and 9 bases from J, the junction kept 15 bases outside the gene matches. Germline CDR1 and CDR2: SGHTA and FQGNSA. The CDR3 is 17 residues long. The CDR3 is CASSDSGRGLFLSEQFF. The DNA for the CDR3 is TGTGCCAGCAGCGATAGCGGGAGGGGCCTCTTCCTAAGTGAGCAGTTCTTC. Full variable domain (rest looked up from reference TRBV7-2 and TRBJ2-1): GAGVSQSPSNKVTEKGKDVELRCDPISGHTALYWYRQSLGQGLEFLIYFQGNSAPDKSGLPSDRFSAERTGGSVSTLTIQRTQQEDSAVYLCASSDSGRGLFLSEQFFGPGTRLTVL.